This T cell receptor beta chain was sequenced during a study of cytomegalovirus exposure and HLA in healthy donors. Points from the study as a whole: In a later analysis, specific HLA alleles were associated with 15,000 to 20,000 TCR beta sequences at a 0.05 false discovery rate. Most subjects' HLA-A and HLA-B alleles were reportedly predicted from TCR beta sequences. Most TCR sequences were rare, but some public TCRs occurred in many donors. CMV serostatus was the sole immune exposure information available.

The PCR ran on 60 Vbeta and 13 Jbeta primers. The table came from immunoSEQ multiplex PCR; TCRdb's copy has only in-frame clones and leaves some out. This table holds 200,000 or so clones, approximately 78% found once. Concerning this clone itself: Its antigen is still unknown.

This CDR3 region has 14 residues. Per germline, CDR1 SEHNR and CDR2 FQNEAQ (reference sequence). V was cut by 7 bases and J by 4 bases, with 16 bases left in between. The V call is TRBV7-9, the J call TRBJ1-1; weak D call: TRBD1 (6 bases). Sequencing was performed on PBMCs. The clonotype originates from a woman aged 45-60 years in good health and CMV-seropositive. The CDR3 DNA is TGTGCCAGCACCCCACAGGGTTTGAGCACTGAAGCTTTCTTT. Its protein product is CASTPQGLSTEAFF.